This entry lists 26 T cell receptor beta chains sequenced from one sample in a study of cytomegalovirus exposure and HLA in healthy donors. The PCR made use of 60 Vbeta and 13 Jbeta primers. Some clones are missing from TCRdb's copy, which holds only in-frame ones; the method was immunoSEQ multiplex PCR. The data hold roughly 80,000 clones, with approximately 66% observed a single time. The sample was PBMCs. These receptors were obtained from a male donor in good health and CMV-seropositive.

This rearrangement joins TRBV6-1 to TRBJ1-2; no reliable D call. The CDR3 spans 12 residues. Germline CDR1 MNHNS, CDR2 SASEGT. V was shortened by 4 bases and J by 4 bases, with 7 bases between the two germline ends. The CDR3 nucleotides are TGTGCCAGCAGTGGAGGAACCTATGGCTACACCTTC. Its translation: CASSGGTYGYTF.

This clone occurred a few times. The rearrangement uses TRBV29-1 and TRBJ2-4, with 7 bases lining up with TRBD2. The V gene's germline CDR1 is SQVTM and CDR2 ANQGSEA. The CDR3 runs 20 residues. The J segment lost 0 bases and the V segment lost 2 bases, leaving 19 bases of the junction unmatched. The CDR3, as DNA: TGCAGCGTTGAATTGGGGGGGGAACCCCTAGCCTCCCTAGCCAAAAACATTCAGTACTTC. It yields the protein CSVELGGEPLASLAKNIQYF.

This chain uses TRBV18 with TRBJ2-2, with 9 bases matching TRBD1. The CDR3 totals 17 residues. Trimming at V came to 0 bases and at J to 4 bases, leaving 6 bases not matched to a gene. Germline V lookup: CDR1 KGHSH, CDR2 LQKENI. Here the CDR3 DNA reads TGTGCCAGCTCACCACCGGGACAGGGTGCGGGCACCGGGGAGCTGTTTTTT. Amino acids: CASSPPGQGAGTGELFF.

The chain couples TRBV5-1 to TRBJ2-1, with TRBD1 matching 8 bases. The CDR3 length is 14 residues. V lost 7 bases to trimming and J lost 5 bases; unmatched junction nucleotides: 8. Per the germline V gene, CDR1 is SGHRS and CDR2 is YFSETQ. CDR3 region: CASVPGQANNEQFF. CDR3 nucleotide sequence: TGCGCCAGCGTCCCGGGACAGGCGAACAATGAGCAGTTCTTC.

There are a few counts of this clone. The chain uses TRBV7-9 and TRBJ1-6; TRBD1 is a possible D gene (6 bases). With 7 bases removed from V and 8 bases from J, the gap between germline ends came to 21 bases. This CDR3 comprises 16 residues. Germline V CDR1 and CDR2: SEHNR, FQNEAQ (reference sequence). CDR3 sequence: CASTRQQAPGDSPLHF. The CDR3 bases are TGTGCCAGCACCCGGCAGCAGGCTCCAGGGGATTCACCCCTCCACTTT.

CDR3: CASSDAQGANEKLFF. CDR3 sequence (DNA): TGTGCCAGCAGTGATGCACAGGGAGCTAATGAAAAACTGTTTTTT. The chain has TRBV25-1 and TRBJ1-4; perhaps TRBD1 as D (6 bases). The CDR3 length is 15 residues. Germline V lookup: CDR1 MGHDK, CDR2 SYGVNS. Between the trimmed V and J ends, which lost 3 bases and 3 bases, there was a span of 11 bases.

The J gene is TRBJ2-3, the V gene TRBV4-2, with D possibly TRBD2 on 5 matching bases. V was cut by 3 bases and J by 4 bases, with 5 bases left in between. The germline V gene has CDR1 LGHNA and CDR2 YNFKEQ. The length of the CDR3 is 12 residues. The CDR3 loop reads CASSQEADTQYF. CDR3 in DNA: TGTGCCAGCAGCCAGGAGGCAGATACGCAGTATTTT.

The CDR3 DNA sequence: TGTGCCAGCAGTTATACAGGGACGGAAAAACTGTTTTTT. Its protein is CASSYTGTEKLFF. The chain combines TRBV6-6 with TRBJ1-4; maybe TRBD1 (6 bases). The germline CDR1 and CDR2 sequences are MNHNY and SVGAGI (reference sequence). The CDR3 contains 13 residues. Trimming cost V 3 bases and J 8 bases, with 10 bases left between them.

This clone was recorded once. The chain carries TRBV2 and TRBJ1-3, with D perhaps TRBD1 (5 bases). Trimming took off 6 bases at V and 0 bases at J, with 9 bases between the two ends. Germline values: CDR1 SNHLY, CDR2 FYNNEI. This CDR3 spans 14 amino acids. In DNA, the CDR3 is TGTGCCAGCAGCGGGGGGGTCTCTGGAAACACCATATATTTT. The encoded protein is CASSGGVSGNTIYF.

The V call is TRBV7-2, the J call TRBJ2-1; TRBD2 matches at 8 bases. V lost 5 bases and J lost 0; bases outside the gene matches: 9. Germline assignment: CDR1 SGHTA and CDR2 FQGNSA. The CDR3 loop spans 17 amino acids. The CDR3 is CASSAAGAGSSYNEQFF. The CDR3 bases are TGTGCCAGCAGCGCAGCGGGGGCGGGGAGCTCCTACAATGAGCAGTTCTTC. Supplemented by reference TRBV7-2 and TRBJ2-1, the full variable domain reads GAGVSQSPSNKVTEKGKDVELRCDPISGHTALYWYRQSLGQGLEFLIYFQGNSAPDKSGLPSDRFSAERTGGSVSTLTIQRTQQEDSAVYLCASSAAGAGSSYNEQFFGPGTRLTVL.

The chain links TRBV6-1 to TRBJ2-5; D is possibly TRBD1 (7 bases). The CDR3 extends over 12 amino acids. The germline V gene encodes CDR1 MNHNS and CDR2 SASEGT. In DNA, the CDR3 is TGTGCGACCTCAGGGGGAGGCGAGACCCAGTACTTC. Translated: CATSGGGETQYF.

This chain connects TRBV19 to TRBJ1-2, with TRBD1 matching 11 bases. The germline CDR1 and CDR2 sequences are LNHDA and SQIVND (reference sequence). Trimming removed 5 bases from V and 5 bases from J; junction bases left unmatched: 7. CDR3 length equals 15 residues. The CDR3 coding sequence is TGTGCCAGTAGTGCTCGGGACAGGGGGACTTATGGCTACACCTTC. The encoded protein is CASSARDRGTYGYTF.

The CDR3 DNA sequence: TGTGCCAGCAGTTTAAGGGGGACCGCCCCCTACGAGCAGTACTTC. This translates into CASSLRGTAPYEQYF. The V gene is TRBV27, the J gene TRBJ2-7, with D possibly being TRBD1 (6 bases). The germline gives CDR1 MNHEY, CDR2 SMNVEV (reference sequence). V lost 2 bases and J lost 2, with 13 bases in between. The CDR3 spans 15 residues.

In its sample, this clone was seen a few times. V usage is TRBV10-3 and J usage is TRBJ2-7, with D possibly matching TRBD2 (6 bases). CDR1 and CDR2 from the germline V gene are ENHRY and SYGVKD. Trimming stripped 6 bases from V and 4 bases from J, with 22 bases between. The CDR3 consists of 16 residues. The DNA for the CDR3 is TGTGCCATCAGCGTTGGGGGGACCCGCACGCCTTACGAGCAGTACTTC. It specifies CAISVGGTRTPYEQYF.

The chain uses TRBV4-1 and TRBJ1-1; D is uncertain. The CDR3 contains 16 residues. The germline V gene has CDR1 MGHRA and CDR2 YSYEKL. Trimming stripped 1 base from V and 0 bases from J, with 12 bases between. The CDR3 protein is CASSQGRGSLNTEAFF. The CDR3 DNA reads TGCGCCAGCAGCCAAGGACGAGGCAGCTTGAACACTGAAGCTTTCTTT.

This clone came up once. V is TRBV19 and J is TRBJ2-5, with 9 bases identical to TRBD1. CDR3 length equals 15 residues. J gave up 5 bases and V 3 bases, and 7 bases lay outside the gene matches. Germline CDR1 and CDR2: LNHDA and SQIVND (reference sequence). The CDR3 here is CASSMGTGLVETQYF. CDR3 in DNA: TGTGCCAGTAGTATGGGGACAGGGTTGGTGGAGACCCAGTACTTC.

The rearrangement joins TRBV9 to TRBJ2-3; 8 nucleotides agree with TRBD1. Germline trimming cut 7 bases from V and 4 bases from J; bases unmatched to any gene: 5. Germline CDR1 SGDLS, CDR2 YYNGEE. The CDR3 runs to 13 residues. The DNA for the CDR3 is TGTGCCAGCGGAGGACAGGGCGCAGATACGCAGTATTTT. It translates to CASGGQGADTQYF.

This chain links TRBV9 with TRBJ1-2, with 9 bases fitting TRBD1. The junction had 19 bases not matched to a gene; V was cut back by 4 bases and J by 6 bases. This CDR3 is built from 18 residues. Germline V gene lookup returns CDR1 SGDLS and CDR2 YYNGEE. Here the CDR3 reads CASSYPSSTGGNFNGYTF. The CDR3 bases are TGTGCCAGCAGCTACCCCTCTTCGACAGGGGGGAACTTCAATGGCTACACCTTC.

The rearrangement joins TRBV6-5 to TRBJ1-2; 9 bases line up with TRBD1. The CDR3 totals 14 residues. From germline, CDR1 is MNHEY and CDR2 SVGAGI. V trimming: 8 bases; J trimming: 7 bases; junction bases outside the gene matches: 11. In nucleotides, the CDR3 is TGTGCCAGCTTTGGACAGGGGAGGACTTTTGGCTACACCTTC. Its translation: CASFGQGRTFGYTF.

This clone was recorded a few times. The chain employs TRBV5-8 and TRBJ1-1; TRBD1 might be the D (6 bases). Germline lookup yields CDR1 SGHTS and CDR2 YDEGEE. Trimming removed 6 bases at V and 7 bases at J, with 16 bases between. This CDR3 comprises 13 residues. The CDR3 is CASTYRASGEAFF. The CDR3 DNA sequence: TGTGCCAGCACCTACAGGGCATCGGGTGAAGCTTTCTTT.

The V call is TRBV7-8, the J call TRBJ1-2; 9 bases match TRBD1. V dropped 4 bases and J dropped 4; count of bases not matched to a gene: 10. The CDR3 covers 16 residues. In germline, CDR1 is SGHVS, CDR2 FQNEAQ. CDR3 coding DNA: TGTGCCAGCAGCTCATACAGGGGGCCCCTCCCCTATGGCTACACCTTC. Amino acids: CASSSYRGPLPYGYTF.

The J gene is TRBJ1-2, the V gene TRBV27, with TRBD1 identical over 11 bases. Germline V gene data show CDR1 as MNHEY and CDR2 as SMNVEV (reference sequence). The V and J ends lost 4 bases and 2 bases, in that order; junction bases with no gene match: 9. The CDR3 extends over 17 amino acids. CDR3 nucleotide sequence: TGTGCCAGCAGTTCCCGATGGACAGGGGGCTCCAACTATGGCTACACCTTC. This gives the protein CASSSRWTGGSNYGYTF.

The chain uses TRBV7-9 and TRBJ2-3, with 11 bases lining up with TRBD2. CDR3 length equals 15 residues. Per germline, CDR1 SEHNR and CDR2 FQNEAQ (reference sequence). The V segment lost 5 bases and the J segment 4 bases; nucleotides outside the gene matches: 5. Here the CDR3 DNA reads TGTGCCAGCAGCCATAGCGGGGGGGCGGCAGATACGCAGTATTTT. This encodes CASSHSGGAADTQYF.

CDR3 loop: CASSVGKGEYEKLFF. The CDR3 region has the DNA TGTGCCAGCAGCGTAGGGAAGGGGGAGTATGAAAAACTGTTTTTT. The chain recombines TRBV9 with TRBJ1-4; possible D gene TRBD1, 6 bases. The V gene's germline CDR1 is SGDLS and CDR2 YYNGEE. The CDR3 is 15 amino acids. V shed 0 bases and J shed 6 bases, with 12 bases lying between them.

The chain is built from TRBV27 and TRBJ1-1, with TRBD1 matching over 8 bases. The V gene end was trimmed by 3 bases and the J gene end by 1 base; junction bases not matched to a gene: 1. Germline V gene lookup returns CDR1 MNHEY and CDR2 SMNVEV (reference sequence). The CDR3 sequence is 14 residues long. CDR3 amino acids: CASSLGQANTEAFF. The CDR3, as DNA: TGTGCCAGCAGTTTGGGACAGGCGAACACTGAAGCTTTCTTT.

The chain joins TRBV9 to TRBJ1-4; possibly TRBD1 for D (5 bases). Germline assignment: CDR1 SGDLS and CDR2 YYNGEE. The CDR3 runs to 15 residues. The ends were cut back, 1 base at V and 3 bases at J, with 10 bases in the middle. Written as DNA, the CDR3 is TGTGCCAGCAGCGTATGGGGGGAGCCTAATGAAAAACTGTTTTTT. Amino acids: CASSVWGEPNEKLFF.